This TCR beta chain was sequenced for a study of shared clonotypes between healthy human individuals. Study observations and caveats: Inspection by rarefaction showed sorted-subset sequencing to be incomplete despite large depth.

CD45RA+ naive and CD45RA-negative memory subsets were separated from CD4+ cells. The CDR3 sequence is 15 residues long. V was trimmed by 0 bases and J by 0 bases, leaving 6 bases between them. Germline CDR1 reads SGHAT; CDR2 reads FQNNGV. In the case of this clone: Antigen specificity is unknown.

This table comes from immunoSEQ multiplex PCR, and its TCRdb copy is limited to in-frame clones, with some not included. Here the sample spans millions of clones, 85% to 95% being singletons. The sequenced sample was naive CD4+ T cells sorted from blood. Sample subset: CD45RA+ positively selected. The TCR sequence derives from a man aged 18 to 29 in good health. The V call is TRBV11-2, the J call TRBJ1-5; D uncertain. The CDR3 bases are TGTGCCAGCAGCTTAGACAGCTATAGCAATCAGCCCCAGCATTTT. Translation gives CASSLDSYSNQPQHF.